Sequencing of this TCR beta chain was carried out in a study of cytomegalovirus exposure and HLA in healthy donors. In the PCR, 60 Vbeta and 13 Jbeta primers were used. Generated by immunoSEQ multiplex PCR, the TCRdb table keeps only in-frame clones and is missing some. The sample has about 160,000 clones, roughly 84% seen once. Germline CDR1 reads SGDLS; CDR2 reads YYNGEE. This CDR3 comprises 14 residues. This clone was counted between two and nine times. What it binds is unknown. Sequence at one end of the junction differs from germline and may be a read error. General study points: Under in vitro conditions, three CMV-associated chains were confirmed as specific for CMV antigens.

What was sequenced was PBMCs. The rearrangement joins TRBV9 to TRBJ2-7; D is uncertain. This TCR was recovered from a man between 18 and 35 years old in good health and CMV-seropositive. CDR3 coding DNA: TGTGCCAGCAGTCGTTCGGTGGGCTCCCACGAGCAGTACTTC. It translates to CASSRSVGSHEQYF.